The TCR beta chain described here comes from a study of T cells in Graves' hyperthyroidism and ophthalmopathy. This CDR3 is built from 13 residues. Germline V gene lookup returns CDR1 LGHNA and CDR2 YNFKEQ. Trimming at V came to 2 bases and at J to 3 bases, leaving 1 base not matched to a gene. TCR beta CDR3 region amplification was performed from RNA transcripts. Initially, a first-round RT-PCR of the TCR CDR3 employed the HTBI primer set. TCRdb re-analysed the multiplex PCR reads in MiXCR, keeping a single row per CDR3 protein. The data show 25,000 to 30,000 distinct CDR3 sequences, under 55% seen once. In this sample, this clonotype turned up many times. Its antigen is as yet unknown. The study's findings and limits: Classification by a 13 V-J model distinguished ophthalmopathy from stable hyperthyroidism.

Researchers barred patients who had uncontrolled infection, other autoimmune disease, pregnancy or lactation. Material: blood. The chain recombines TRBV4-2 with TRBJ2-7, with 7 positions matching TRBD1. This sequence originates from a woman between 25 and 40 years old with Graves' hyperthyroidism. CDR3 nucleotide sequence: TGTGCCAGCAGCCAAACAGGGGACTACGAGCAGTACTTC. This sequence encodes CASSQTGDYEQYF.